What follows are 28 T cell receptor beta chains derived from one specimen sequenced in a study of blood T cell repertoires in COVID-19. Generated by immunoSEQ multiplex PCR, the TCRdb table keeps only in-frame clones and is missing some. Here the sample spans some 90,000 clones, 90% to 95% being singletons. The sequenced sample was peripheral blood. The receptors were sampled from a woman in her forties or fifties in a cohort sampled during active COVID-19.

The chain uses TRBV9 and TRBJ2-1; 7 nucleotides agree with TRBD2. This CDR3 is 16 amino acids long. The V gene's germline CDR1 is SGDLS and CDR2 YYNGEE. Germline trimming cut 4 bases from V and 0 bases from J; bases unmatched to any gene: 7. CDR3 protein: CASSTTSLSSYNEQFF. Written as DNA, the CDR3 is TGTGCCAGCAGCACGACTAGCCTAAGCTCCTACAATGAGCAGTTCTTC.

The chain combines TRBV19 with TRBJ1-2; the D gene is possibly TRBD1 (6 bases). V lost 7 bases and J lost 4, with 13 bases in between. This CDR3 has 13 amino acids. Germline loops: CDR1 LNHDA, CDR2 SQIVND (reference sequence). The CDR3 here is CASTIQGFYGYTF. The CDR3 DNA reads TGTGCCAGTACCATACAGGGTTTCTATGGCTACACCTTC.

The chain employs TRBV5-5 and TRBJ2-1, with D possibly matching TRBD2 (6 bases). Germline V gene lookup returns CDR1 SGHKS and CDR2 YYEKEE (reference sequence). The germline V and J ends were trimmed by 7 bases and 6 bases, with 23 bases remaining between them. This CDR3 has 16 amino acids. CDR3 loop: CASQLAFGGFPNEQFF. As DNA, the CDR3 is TGTGCCAGCCAGCTCGCATTCGGGGGTTTTCCCAATGAGCAGTTCTTC.

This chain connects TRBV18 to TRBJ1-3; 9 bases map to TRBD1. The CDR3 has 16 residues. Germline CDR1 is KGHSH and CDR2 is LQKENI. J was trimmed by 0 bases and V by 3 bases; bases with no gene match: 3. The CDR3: CASSPGQGISGNTIYF. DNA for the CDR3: TGTGCCAGCTCACCGGGACAGGGTATCTCTGGAAACACCATATATTTT.

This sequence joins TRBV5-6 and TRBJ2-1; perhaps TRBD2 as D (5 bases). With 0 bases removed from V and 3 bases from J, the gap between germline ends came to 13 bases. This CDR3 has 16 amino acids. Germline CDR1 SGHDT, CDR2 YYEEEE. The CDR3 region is CASSLGGNLNYNEQFF. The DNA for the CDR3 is TGTGCCAGCAGCTTGGGAGGGAACCTTAACTACAATGAGCAGTTCTTC.

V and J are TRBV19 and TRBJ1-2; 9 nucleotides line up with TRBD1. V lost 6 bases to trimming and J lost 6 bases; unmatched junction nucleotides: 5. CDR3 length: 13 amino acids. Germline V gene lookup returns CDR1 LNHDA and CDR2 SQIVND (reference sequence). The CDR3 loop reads CASSRDRVDGYTF. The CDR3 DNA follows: TGTGCCAGTAGCCGGGACAGGGTGGATGGCTACACCTTC. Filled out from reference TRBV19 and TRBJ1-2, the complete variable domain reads DGGITQSPKYLFRKEGQNVTLSCEQNLNHDAMYWYRQDPGQGLRLIYYSQIVNDFQKGDIAEGYSVSREKKESFPLTVTSAQKNPTAFYLCASSRDRVDGYTFGSGTRLTVV.

The CDR3 sequence: CASSLRKDRVRSGELFF. The CDR3 DNA sequence: TGCGCCAGCAGCCTACGCAAGGACAGGGTGAGATCCGGGGAGCTGTTTTTT. The chain has TRBV5-1 and TRBJ2-2; TRBD1 aligns across 8 bases. CDR1 SGHRS and CDR2 YFSETQ come from the germline V gene. The CDR3 totals 17 residues. V trimming: 4 bases; J trimming: 6 bases; junction bases outside the gene matches: 14. The full variable domain, rest sourced from reference TRBV5-1 and TRBJ2-2, is KAGVTQTPRYLIKTRGQQVTLSCSPISGHRSVSWYQQTPGQGLQFLFEYFSETQRNKGNFPGRFSGRQFSNSRSEMNVSTLELGDSALYLCASSLRKDRVRSGELFFGEGSRLTVL.

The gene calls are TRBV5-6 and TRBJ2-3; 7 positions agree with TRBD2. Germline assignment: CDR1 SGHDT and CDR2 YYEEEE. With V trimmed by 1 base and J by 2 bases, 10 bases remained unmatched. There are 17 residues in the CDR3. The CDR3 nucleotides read TGTGCCAGCAGCTTGTCCAAGCGGGAATTCGTCACAGATACGCAGTATTTT. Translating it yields CASSLSKREFVTDTQYF.

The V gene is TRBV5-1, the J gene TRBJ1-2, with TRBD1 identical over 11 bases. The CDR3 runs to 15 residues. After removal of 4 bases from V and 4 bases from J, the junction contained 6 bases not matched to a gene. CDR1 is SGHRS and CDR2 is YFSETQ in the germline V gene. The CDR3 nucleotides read TGCGCCAGCAGCAGTGGACAGGGGGCTTTCTATGGCTACACCTTC. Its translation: CASSSGQGAFYGYTF.

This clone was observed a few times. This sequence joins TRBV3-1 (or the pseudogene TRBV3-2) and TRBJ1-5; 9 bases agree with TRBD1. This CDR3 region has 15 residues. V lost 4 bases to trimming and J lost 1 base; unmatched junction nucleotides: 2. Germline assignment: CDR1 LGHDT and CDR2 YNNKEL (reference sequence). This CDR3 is CASSLGTGSNQPQHF. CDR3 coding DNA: TGTGCCAGCAGCCTTGGGACAGGGAGCAATCAGCCCCAGCATTTT.

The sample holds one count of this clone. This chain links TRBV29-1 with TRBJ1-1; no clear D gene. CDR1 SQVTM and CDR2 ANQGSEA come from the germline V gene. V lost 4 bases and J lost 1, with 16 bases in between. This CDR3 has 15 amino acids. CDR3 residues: CSVGGLQRGNTEAFF. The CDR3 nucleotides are TGCAGCGTTGGTGGCCTTCAGCGGGGGAACACTGAAGCTTTCTTT.

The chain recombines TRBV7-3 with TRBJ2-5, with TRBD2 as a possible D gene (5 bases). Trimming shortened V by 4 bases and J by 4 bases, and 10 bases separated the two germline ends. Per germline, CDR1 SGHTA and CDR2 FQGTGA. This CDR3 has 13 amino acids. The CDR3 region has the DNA TGTGCCAGCAGCTCGGACCGGGGAGAGACCCAGTACTTC. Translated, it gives CASSSDRGETQYF.

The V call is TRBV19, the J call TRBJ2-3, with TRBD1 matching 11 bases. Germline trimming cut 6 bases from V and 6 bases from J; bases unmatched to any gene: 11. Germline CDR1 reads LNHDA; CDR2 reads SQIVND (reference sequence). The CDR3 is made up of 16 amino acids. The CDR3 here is CASSRDRTGGLDTQYF. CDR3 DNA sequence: TGTGCCAGTAGCCGGGATCGGACAGGGGGCCTGGATACGCAGTATTTT.

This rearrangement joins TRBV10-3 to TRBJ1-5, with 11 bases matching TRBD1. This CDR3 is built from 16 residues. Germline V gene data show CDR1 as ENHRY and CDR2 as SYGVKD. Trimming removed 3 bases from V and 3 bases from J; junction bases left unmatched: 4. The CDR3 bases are TGTGCCATCAGTGACAGGACAGGGGGCCCCAATCAGCCCCAGCATTTT. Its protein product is CAISDRTGGPNQPQHF.

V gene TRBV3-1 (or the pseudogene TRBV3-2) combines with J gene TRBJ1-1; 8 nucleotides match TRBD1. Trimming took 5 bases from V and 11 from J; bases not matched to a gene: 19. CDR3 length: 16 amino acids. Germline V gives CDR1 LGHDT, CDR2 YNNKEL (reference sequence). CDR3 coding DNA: TGTGCCAGCAGCGATCCGATGACAGGGGTGGCGATAGGGGCTTTCTTT. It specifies CASSDPMTGVAIGAFF.

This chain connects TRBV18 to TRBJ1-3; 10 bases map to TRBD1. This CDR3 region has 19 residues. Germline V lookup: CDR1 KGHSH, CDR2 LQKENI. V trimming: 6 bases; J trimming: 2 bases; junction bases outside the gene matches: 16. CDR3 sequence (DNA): TGTGCCAGCTCCCTACTTCCGAGACAGGGGGCCTCTCCTGGAAACACCATATATTTT. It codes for CASSLLPRQGASPGNTIYF.

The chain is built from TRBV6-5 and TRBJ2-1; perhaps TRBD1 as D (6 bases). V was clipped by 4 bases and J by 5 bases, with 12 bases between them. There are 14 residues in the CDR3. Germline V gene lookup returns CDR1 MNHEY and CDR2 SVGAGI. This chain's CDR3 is CASSLGQGHNEQFF. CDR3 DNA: TGTGCCAGCAGTTTAGGGCAGGGGCACAATGAGCAGTTCTTC.

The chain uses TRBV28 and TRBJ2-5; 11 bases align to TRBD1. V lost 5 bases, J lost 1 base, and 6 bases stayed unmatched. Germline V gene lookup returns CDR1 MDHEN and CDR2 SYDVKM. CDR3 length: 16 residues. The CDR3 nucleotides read TGTGCCAGCAGTCTCAGGACAGGGGGCCCCCAAGAGACCCAGTACTTC. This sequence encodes CASSLRTGGPQETQYF.

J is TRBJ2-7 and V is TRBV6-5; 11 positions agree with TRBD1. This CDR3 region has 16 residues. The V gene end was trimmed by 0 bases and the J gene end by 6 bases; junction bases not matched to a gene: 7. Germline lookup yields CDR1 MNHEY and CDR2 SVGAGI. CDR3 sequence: CASSYSGTGGPPEQYF. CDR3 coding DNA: TGTGCCAGCAGTTACTCAGGGACAGGGGGACCTCCCGAGCAGTACTTC.

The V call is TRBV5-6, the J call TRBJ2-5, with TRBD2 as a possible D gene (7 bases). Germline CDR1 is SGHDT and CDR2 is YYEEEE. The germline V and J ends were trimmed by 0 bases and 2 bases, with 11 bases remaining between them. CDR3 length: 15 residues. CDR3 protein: CASSLVGGAQETQYF. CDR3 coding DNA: TGTGCCAGCAGCTTGGTTGGGGGGGCTCAAGAGACCCAGTACTTC.

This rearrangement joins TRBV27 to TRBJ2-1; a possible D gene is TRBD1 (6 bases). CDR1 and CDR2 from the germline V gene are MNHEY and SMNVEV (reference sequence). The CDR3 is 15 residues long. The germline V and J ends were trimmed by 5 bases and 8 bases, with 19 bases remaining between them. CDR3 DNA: TGTGCCAGCAGTACCGAGAGTGGGGACACGCATGAGCAGTTCTTC. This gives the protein CASSTESGDTHEQFF.

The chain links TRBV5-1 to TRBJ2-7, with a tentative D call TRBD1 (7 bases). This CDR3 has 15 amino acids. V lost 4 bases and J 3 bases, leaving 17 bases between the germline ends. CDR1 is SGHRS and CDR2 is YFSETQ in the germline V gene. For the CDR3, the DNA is TGCGCCAGCAGCCCGAAGGGGGCGCGGGACTACGAGCAGTACTTC. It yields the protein CASSPKGARDYEQYF.

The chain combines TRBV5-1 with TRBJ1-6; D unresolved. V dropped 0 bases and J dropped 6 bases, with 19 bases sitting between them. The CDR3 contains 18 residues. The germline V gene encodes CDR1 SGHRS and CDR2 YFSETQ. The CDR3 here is CASSLAKAGGGGNSPLHF. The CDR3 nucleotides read TGCGCCAGCAGCTTGGCGAAGGCAGGCGGAGGAGGTAATTCACCCCTCCACTTT.

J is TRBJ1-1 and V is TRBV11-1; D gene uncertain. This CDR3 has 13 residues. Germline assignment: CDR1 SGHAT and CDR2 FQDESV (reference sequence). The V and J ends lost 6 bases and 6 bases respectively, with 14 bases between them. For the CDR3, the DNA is TGTGCCAGCAGTTACGGTCCGGCGGCTGAAGCTTTCTTT. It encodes CASSYGPAAEAFF.

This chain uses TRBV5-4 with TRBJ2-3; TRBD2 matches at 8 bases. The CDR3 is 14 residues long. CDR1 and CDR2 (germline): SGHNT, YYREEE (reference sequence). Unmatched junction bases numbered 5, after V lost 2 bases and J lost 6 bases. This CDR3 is CASSFGGASDTQYF. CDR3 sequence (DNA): TGTGCCAGCAGCTTCGGGGGGGCGTCCGATACGCAGTATTTT. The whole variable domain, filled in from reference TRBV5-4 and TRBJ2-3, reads ETGVTQSPTHLIKTRGQQVTLRCSSQSGHNTVSWYQQALGQGPQFIFQYYREEENGRGNFPPRFSGLQFPNYSSELNVNALELDDSALYLCASSFGGASDTQYFGPGTRLTVL.

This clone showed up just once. The DNA of the CDR3 is TGTGCCAGCAGCTTGGTCGGGAGAGGGAATGAGCAGTTCTTC. The encoded protein is CASSLVGRGNEQFF. This chain joins TRBV11-2 and TRBJ2-1; possibly TRBD2 for D (6 bases). Trimming pared 3 bases from V and 7 bases from J, leaving 13 bases between. This CDR3 region has 14 residues. Germline assignment: CDR1 SGHAT and CDR2 FQNNGV.

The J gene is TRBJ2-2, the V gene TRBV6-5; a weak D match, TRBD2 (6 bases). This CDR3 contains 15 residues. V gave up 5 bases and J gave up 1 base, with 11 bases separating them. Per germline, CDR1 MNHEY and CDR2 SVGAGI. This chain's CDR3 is CASSTFSGNTGELFF. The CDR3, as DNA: TGTGCCAGCAGTACTTTTAGCGGGAACACCGGGGAGCTGTTTTTT.

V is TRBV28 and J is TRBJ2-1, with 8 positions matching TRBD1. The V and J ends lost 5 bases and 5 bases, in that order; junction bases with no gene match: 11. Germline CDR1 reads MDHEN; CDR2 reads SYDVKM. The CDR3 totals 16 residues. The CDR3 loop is CASSPRGLLGHNEQFF. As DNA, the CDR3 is TGTGCCAGCAGTCCCAGGGGGCTCCTAGGTCACAATGAGCAGTTCTTC.